This T cell receptor beta chain came from a study of cytomegalovirus exposure and HLA in healthy donors. This clone was detected a few times. The antigen remains undetermined. The PCR employed 60 Vbeta primers together with 13 Jbeta primers. Method: immunoSEQ multiplex PCR; TCRdb's copy keeps in-frame clones and lacks some. This table has around 140,000 clones, 70% to 90% appearing once. This CDR3 spans 13 amino acids. V lost 6 bases to trimming and J lost 1 base, with 9 bases between them. Per the germline V gene, CDR1 is MNHEY and CDR2 is SMNVEV (reference sequence). Likely unrecorded immune exposures existed in these nominally healthy donors. Regarding the study as a whole: Most TCR beta V segments were productive about 90% or about 30% of the time in an earlier analysis. A later analysis linked 15,000 to 20,000 TCR beta sequences to HLA alleles at 0.05 false discovery rate.

The specimen was PBMCs. This clonotype was sampled from a man aged 35 to 55 in good health and CMV-seronegative. The chain recombines TRBV27 with TRBJ1-2; possibly TRBD1 for D (5 bases). CDR3 sequence reads: CASRRDGNYGYTF. Here the CDR3 DNA reads TGTGCCAGCAGGCGGGACGGTAACTATGGCTACACCTTC.